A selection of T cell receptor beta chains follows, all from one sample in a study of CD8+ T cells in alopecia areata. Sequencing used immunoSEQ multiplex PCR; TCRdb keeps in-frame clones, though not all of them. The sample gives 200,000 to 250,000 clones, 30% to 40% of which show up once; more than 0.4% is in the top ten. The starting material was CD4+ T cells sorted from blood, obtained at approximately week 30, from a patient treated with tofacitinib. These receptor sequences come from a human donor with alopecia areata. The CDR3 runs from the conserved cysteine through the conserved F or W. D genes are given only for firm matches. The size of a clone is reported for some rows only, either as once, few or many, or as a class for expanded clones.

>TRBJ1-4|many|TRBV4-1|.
TGCGCCAGCAGCCAAGGCCCTGCAACTAATGAAAAACTGTTTTTT
CASSQGPATNEKLFF
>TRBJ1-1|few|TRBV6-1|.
TGTGCCAGCAGTGCTCAGGGGAACACTGAAGCTTTCTTT
CASSAQGNTEAFF
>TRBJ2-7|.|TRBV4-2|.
TGTGCCAGCAGCCACTTAGACTCCAAGGTCTCCTACGAGCAGTACTTC
CASSHLDSKVSYEQYF
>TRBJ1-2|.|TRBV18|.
TGTGCCAGCACAGCATCGGCGAACTATGGCTACACCTTC
CASTASANYGYTF
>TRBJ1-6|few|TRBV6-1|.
TGTGCCAGCAGTGTACGCCCAGGGGCAAATAATTCACCCCTCCACTTT
CASSVRPGANNSPLHF
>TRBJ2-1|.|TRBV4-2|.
TGTGCCAGCAGCCGCCTAGGGCCGTTCCCCAATGAGCAGTTCTTC
CASSRLGPFPNEQFF
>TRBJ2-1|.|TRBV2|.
TGTGCCAGCAGTGAGGGGCTAGGTGGCGAAAATGAGCAGTTCTTC
CASSEGLGGENEQFF
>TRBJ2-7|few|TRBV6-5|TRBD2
TGTGCCAGCAGTTTACTTAGCGGGACCTCCAACCACGAGCAGTACTTC
CASSLLSGTSNHEQYF
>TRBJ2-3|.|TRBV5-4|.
TGTGCCAGCAGCTTATACAGCACAGATACGCAGTATTTT
CASSLYSTDTQYF
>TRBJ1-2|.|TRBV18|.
TGTGCCAGCTCACCCACACCCGAAGGAAACTATGGCTACACCTTC
CASSPTPEGNYGYTF
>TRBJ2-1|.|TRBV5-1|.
TGCGCCAGCAGCTTGGGTACTATCTCCTACAATGAGCAGTTCTTC
CASSLGTISYNEQFF
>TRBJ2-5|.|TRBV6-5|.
TGTGCCAGCAGTTCTCACACGTCGAATCAAGAGACCCAGTACTTC
CASSSHTSNQETQYF
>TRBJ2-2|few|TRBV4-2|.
TGTGCCAGCAGCCAAGGGGCCAGGGGAGGTACCGGGGAGCTGTTTTTT
CASSQGARGGTGELFF
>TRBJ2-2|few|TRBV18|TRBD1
TGTGCCAGCTCAGACAGGGAGACCGCGAACACCGGGGAGCTGTTTTTT
CASSDRETANTGELFF
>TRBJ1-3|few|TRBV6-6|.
TGTGCCAGCAGGGACCCTGGAAACACCATATATTTT
CASRDPGNTIYF
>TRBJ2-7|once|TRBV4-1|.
TGCGCCAGCAGAAAGGACGACGCCCACGAGCAGTACTTC
CASRKDDAHEQYF
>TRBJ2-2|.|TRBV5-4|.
TGTGCCAGCAGCTTGGGGTGGGGGCTCACCGGGGAGCTGTTTTTT
CASSLGWGLTGELFF
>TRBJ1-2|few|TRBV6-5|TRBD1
TGTGCCAGCAGCACCGGGACAGACTATGGCTACACCTTC
CASSTGTDYGYTF
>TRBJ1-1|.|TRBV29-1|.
TGCAGCGTTGGACAGCGGCGGGGCACTGAAGCTTTCTTT
CSVGQRRGTEAFF
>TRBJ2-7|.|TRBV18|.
TGTGCCAGCTCACCACCGGGGACATGGGAGCAGTACTTC
CASSPPGTWEQYF
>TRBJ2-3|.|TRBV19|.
TGTGCCAGTAGTATTGCAGATACGCAGTATTTT
CASSIADTQYF
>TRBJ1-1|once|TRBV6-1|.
TGTGCCAGCAGTGACCCGGGACGGATGAACACTGAAGCTTTCTTT
CASSDPGRMNTEAFF
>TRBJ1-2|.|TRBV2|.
TGTGCCAGCAGTCCCATGGTGGGGAGAGGCTACACCTTC
CASSPMVGRGYTF
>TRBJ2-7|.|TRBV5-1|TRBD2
TGCGCCAGCAGCTTGGTCCAACTAGCGGGGGTGTACGAGCAGTACTTC
CASSLVQLAGVYEQYF
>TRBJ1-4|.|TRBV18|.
TGTGCCAGCTCAACAGGGATTTTCGATGAAAAACTGTTTTTT
CASSTGIFDEKLFF
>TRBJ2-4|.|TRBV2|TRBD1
TGTGCCAGCAGTGACTTAGGGGGCGCGACCAAAAACATTCAGTACTTC
CASSDLGGATKNIQYF
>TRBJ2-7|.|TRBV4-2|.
TGTGCCAGCAGCCAAGATGGGGCCCGGGACTTGGGGACCTACGAGCAGTACTTC
CASSQDGARDLGTYEQYF
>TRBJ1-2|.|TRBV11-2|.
TGTGCCAGCAGCTTAGGGGGACAATATGGCTACACCTTC
CASSLGGQYGYTF
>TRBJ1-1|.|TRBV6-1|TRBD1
TGTGCCAGCAGGACAGGGTTGAACACTGAAGCTTTCTTT
CASRTGLNTEAFF
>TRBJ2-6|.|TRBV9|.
TGTGCCAGCAGCGCGGTCGCTGGGGCCAACGTCCTGACTTTC
CASSAVAGANVLTF
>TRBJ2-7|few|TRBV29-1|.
TGCAGCGTTGAAGGAAACGCCGAGCAGTACTTC
CSVEGNAEQYF
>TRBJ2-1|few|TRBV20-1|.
TGCAGTGCTCCCAGGGGAGGTGAGCAGTTCTTC
CSAPRGGEQFF
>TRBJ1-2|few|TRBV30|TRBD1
TGTGCCTGGAGTCCTGGGACAGGGGGAAATTCGCACTATGGCTACACCTTC
CAWSPGTGGNSHYGYTF
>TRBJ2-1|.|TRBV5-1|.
TGCGCCAGCGGCGGGCAGGGCAATTACAATGAGCAGTTCTTC
CASGGQGNYNEQFF
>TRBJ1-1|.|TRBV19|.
TGTGCCAGTAGTAAGGCCCACTCGCCACAGGACACTGAAGCTTTCTTT
CASSKAHSPQDTEAFF
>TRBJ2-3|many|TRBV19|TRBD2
TGTGCCAGTAGTCATTGGAAGGGACTAGCGATAACAGATACGCAGTATTTT
CASSHWKGLAITDTQYF
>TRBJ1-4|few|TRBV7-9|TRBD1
TGTGCCAGCAGCCTCCCGACAGGGGGGAATGAAAAACTGTTTTTT
CASSLPTGGNEKLFF
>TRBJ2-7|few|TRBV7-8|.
TGTGCCAGCAGCCTAGGGAGGACCCTGAGGCCCCACGAGCAGTACTTC
CASSLGRTLRPHEQYF
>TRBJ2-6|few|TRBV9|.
TGTGCCAGCAGCGTAGTGGGGACTGGGGCCAACGTCCTGACTTTC
CASSVVGTGANVLTF
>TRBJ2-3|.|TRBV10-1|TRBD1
TGCGCCAGCAGTGATACAGGACAGGGAACAACCCACACAGATACGCAGTATTTT
CASSDTGQGTTHTDTQYF
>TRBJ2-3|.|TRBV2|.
TGTGCCAGCAGTGGCCCCACTGTGCATACGCAGTATTTT
CASSGPTVHTQYF
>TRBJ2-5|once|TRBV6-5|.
TGTGCCAGCAGTTACTCAGGGTACCAAGAGACCCAGTACTTC
CASSYSGYQETQYF
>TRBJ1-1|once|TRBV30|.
TGTGCCTGGAGTGGGGGGAGCTCGACTGAAGCTTTCTTT
CAWSGGSSTEAFF
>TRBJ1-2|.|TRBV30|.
TGTGCCTGGAACAAAGGGGTTGGCTACACCTTC
CAWNKGVGYTF
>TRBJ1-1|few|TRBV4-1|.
TGCGCCAGCAGCCAAACTAGAGGGCAGGTCGGCGAAGCTTTCTTT
CASSQTRGQVGEAFF
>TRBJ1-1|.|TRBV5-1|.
TGCGCCAGCAGCTTGATCACGGGCTCCACTGAAGCTTTCTTT
CASSLITGSTEAFF
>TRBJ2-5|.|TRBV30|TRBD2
TGTGCCTGGAGTAGCTATAGCGGGGTCCAAGAGACCCAGTACTTC
CAWSSYSGVQETQYF
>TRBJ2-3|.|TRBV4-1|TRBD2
TGCGCCAGCAGCCAAATTAACCTAGCGGGGGTGTCAGATACGCAGTATTTT
CASSQINLAGVSDTQYF
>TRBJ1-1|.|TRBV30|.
TGTGCCTGGGGTACGGGACAAGGCCGTACTGAAGCTTTCTTT
CAWGTGQGRTEAFF
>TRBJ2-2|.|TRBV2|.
TGTGCCAGCAGTCTGGACGAGCTGTTTTTT
CASSLDELFF
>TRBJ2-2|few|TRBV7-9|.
TGTGCCAGCAGCTTGGTAGGCGGGCTGTTTTTT
CASSLVGGLFF
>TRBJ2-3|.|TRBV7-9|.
TGTGCCAGCAGCCGGGAGACATCCACAGATACGCAGTATTTT
CASSRETSTDTQYF
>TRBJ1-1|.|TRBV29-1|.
TGCAGCGGCCGACGTGATGGCACTGAAGCTTTCTTT
CSGRRDGTEAFF
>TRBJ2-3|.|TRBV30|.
TGTGCCTGGAGTGTACGGTTGCCGCCAGATACGCAGTATTTT
CAWSVRLPPDTQYF